This T cell receptor (beta chain) was captured by sequencing in a study of read filtering for tumor transcriptome and immune sequencing. Notes on the study in general: This fraction held mixed bone marrow immune cells after CD138-negative sorting.

The library was built from roughly 400 ng RNA with molecular barcoded adaptors for alpha/delta and beta/gamma chains. One entry per CDR3 protein, called by TCRdb with MiXCR from the reads. The sample shows about 90,000 distinct CDR3 sequences, roughly 12% of them seen only once. Germline loops: CDR1 SGHAT, CDR2 FQNNGV. This CDR3 comprises 15 residues. V was trimmed by 6 bases and J by 2 bases, leaving 16 bases between them. This clonotype occurred many times. No antigen is known for it. Material for sequencing was a population of CD138-negative cells sorted from bone marrow. The chain employs TRBV11-2 and TRBJ2-5; D possibly corresponds to TRBD2 (5 bases). This receptor was taken from a donor over 35 with multiple myeloma. The CDR3 nucleotides read TGTGCCAGCAGTTCTGGCGTCGGGATGCAAGAGACCCAGTACTTC. Protein sequence: CASSSGVGMQETQYF.